The 8 T cell receptor beta chains presented below share a single source sample, sequenced in a study of CD8+ T cells in alopecia areata. cDNA serving as the sequencing template came from extracted, reverse transcribed RNA. Sequenced by immunoSEQ multiplex PCR; TCRdb stores in-frame clones only, minus some. Here the sample spans 150,000 to 200,000 clones, 50% to 60% being singletons. The input for sequencing was CD4+ T cells sorted from blood, taken at week 0. The receptors originated from a human donor with alopecia areata.

This clone turned up a few times. The chain joins TRBV19 to TRBJ2-2; D remains unclear. V lost 5 bases, J lost 0 bases, and 4 bases lay in between. The CDR3 sequence is 13 residues long. Germline CDR1 and CDR2: LNHDA and SQIVND (reference sequence). CDR3 sequence (DNA): TGTGCCAGTAGTTGGACGAACACCGGGGAGCTGTTTTTT. Translating gives CASSWTNTGELFF.

The DNA for the CDR3 is TGTGCCAGCAGCCGGCGGGTGGGGGACACTGAAGCTTTCTTT. Amino acids: CASSRRVGDTEAFF. The chain uses TRBV7-8 and TRBJ1-1, with D perhaps TRBD1 (5 bases). V lost 5 bases and J 3 bases, leaving 13 bases between the germline ends. The CDR3 has 14 residues. Germline V gene data show CDR1 as SGHVS and CDR2 as FQNEAQ.

The CDR3 reads CASSPGLINEQFF. The CDR3 region has the DNA TGTGCCAGCAGCCCGGGACTCATCAATGAGCAGTTCTTC. The chain is built from TRBV5-6 and TRBJ2-1; possibly TRBD2 for D (6 bases). V was shortened by 4 bases and J by 6 bases, with 11 bases between the two germline ends. The V gene's germline CDR1 is SGHDT and CDR2 YYEEEE. This CDR3 comprises 13 residues. Complete variable domain (other parts from reference TRBV5-6 and TRBJ2-1): DAGVTQSPTHLIKTRGQQVTLRCSPKSGHDTVSWYQQALGQGPQFIFQYYEEEERQRGNFPDRFSGHQFPNYSSELNVNALLLGDSALYLCASSPGLINEQFFGPGTRLTVL.

This clone showed up just a few times. The chain uses TRBV2 and TRBJ2-3; TRBD2 aligns across 7 bases. The CDR3 is 17 residues long. The germline V gene has CDR1 SNHLY and CDR2 FYNNEI. The V segment lost 6 bases and the J segment 1 base; nucleotides outside the gene matches: 13. CDR3 sequence (DNA): TGTGCCAGCAGGGCCGACGAAACTAGCGTCGGCACAGATACGCAGTATTTT. This sequence encodes CASRADETSVGTDTQYF.

This clone occurred a few times. This chain uses TRBV25-1 with TRBJ1-1, with no clear D. Between the trimmed V and J ends, which lost 4 bases and 4 bases, there was a span of 7 bases. The CDR3 has 12 amino acids. Germline CDR1 MGHDK, CDR2 SYGVNS. The CDR3 reads CASSAGSTEAFF. DNA for the CDR3: TGTGCCAGCAGTGCCGGTAGCACTGAAGCTTTCTTT.

The rearrangement links TRBV7-3 to TRBJ2-2; the D is unclear. V was pared by 5 bases and J by 4 bases, with 14 bases between. This CDR3 is built from 15 residues. Germline V gives CDR1 SGHTA, CDR2 FQGTGA. CDR3 nucleotide sequence: TGTGCCAGCAGCCCGTCCGGCCTGGCCACCGGGGAGCTGTTTTTT. Protein sequence: CASSPSGLATGELFF.

V is TRBV7-2 and J is TRBJ2-4, with TRBD2 as a possible D gene (5 bases). Germline V gene sequence: CDR1 SGHTA, CDR2 FQGNSA. The CDR3 runs 14 residues. The ends were cut back, 1 base at V and 7 bases at J, with 11 bases in the middle. As DNA, the CDR3 is TGTGCCAGCAGCTTAGATAGATCGGGGAACATTCAGTACTTC. Translating it yields CASSLDRSGNIQYF.

This clone has only a few counts. The V and J genes are TRBV30 and TRBJ1-5; perhaps TRBD1 as D (6 bases). There are 14 residues in the CDR3. Germline V gives CDR1 GTSNPN, CDR2 SVGIG (reference sequence). The ends were cut back, 4 bases at V and 6 bases at J, with 16 bases in the middle. The chain's CDR3 is CAWMEEGVGQPQHF. The DNA for the CDR3 is TGTGCCTGGATGGAGGAGGGGGTAGGTCAGCCCCAGCATTTT.